This record looks at one T cell receptor beta chain sequence and its context. MiXCR, run by TCRdb on the RACE reads, gives a single entry per CDR3 protein. The sample lists about 120,000 distinct CDR3 sequences, roughly an eighth seen once, with around 0.99% in the top ten. This sample is part of a study of human T cells and chemical hapten exposure. Documented time point: patch test 1, 2 weeks after DPC sensitization. Treatment described: therapeutic diphenylcyclopropenone sensitization with weekly scalp DPC. The CDR3 spans 14 residues. V lost 3 bases and J lost 4, with 12 bases in between. The clonotype comes from a man between 18 and 35 years old with alopecia areata. Some clones in this sample may be carry-over from other donors' samples. The sequences come from whole blood, collected in connection with sensitization to the hapten diphenylcyclopropenone (DPC). V usage is TRBV12-3 or TRBV12-4 and J usage is TRBJ1-1; D is uncertain. DNA of the CDR3: TGTGCCAGCAGTTTGCTCGGGGAGGGCACTGAAGCTTTCTTT. It codes for CASSLLGEGTEAFF.